The next 14 T cell receptor beta chains were all read from a single sample in a study of metastatic and nonmetastatic thyroid tumors. TCRdb recomputed clones from the PCR reads via MiXCR. The sample has approximately 65,000 clones; roughly 4.1% are singletons. Before thyroid surgery, none of the patients had received any treatment. Sequenced material: blood. The receptors were sampled from a female donor with papillary thyroid cancer or a benign thyroid nodule (not recorded which). Some clones in this sample may be carry-over from other donors' samples.

This clone has a count of ten or more. The rearrangement joins TRBV12-3 or TRBV12-4 to TRBJ2-5, with 11 positions matching TRBD1. Unmatched junction bases numbered 6, after V lost 8 bases and J lost 4 bases. This CDR3 contains 14 residues. The CDR3 sequence: CASLDRGRPETQYF. The CDR3 DNA is TGTGCCAGCCTGGACAGGGGGCGCCCAGAGACCCAGTACTTC.

There are many counts of this clone. V gene TRBV3-1 combines with J gene TRBJ1-3; the D gene is possibly TRBD1 (5 bases). The CDR3 runs 16 residues. The germline V and J ends were trimmed by 1 base and 0 bases, with 10 bases remaining between them. Germline lookup yields CDR1 LGHDT and CDR2 YNNKEL (reference sequence). CDR3 nucleotide sequence: TGTGCCAGCAGCCAAGCTACAGGAGTCTCTGGAAACACCATATATTTT. It codes for CASSQATGVSGNTIYF.

This clone was seen a few times. A much larger clone lies one base from this, so it may be a read error. Other DNA sequences in the same sample also yield this CDR3. The gene calls are TRBV10-3 and TRBJ1-2; 9 positions match TRBD1. The V segment lost 9 bases and the J segment 8 bases; nucleotides outside the gene matches: 7. The CDR3 loop spans 12 amino acids. Germline CDR1 is ENHRY and CDR2 is SYGVKD. The CDR3 here is CAISGTGWGYTF. CDR3 bases: TGTGCCATTTCCGGGACAGGGTGGGGCTACACCTTC.

V gene TRBV7-9 combines with J gene TRBJ2-2; D unresolved. Germline values: CDR1 SEHNR, CDR2 FQNEAQ (reference sequence). V was pared by 3 bases and J by 0 bases, with 5 bases between. This CDR3 is built from 14 residues. The DNA of the CDR3 is TGTGCCAGCAGCTTTATGGCGAACACCGGGGAGCTGTTTTTT. This translates into CASSFMANTGELFF. The whole variable domain, remainder taken from reference TRBV7-9 and TRBJ2-2, is DTGVSQNPRHKITKRGQNVTFRCDPISEHNRLYWYRQTLGQGPEFLTYFQNEAQLEKSRLLSDRFSAERPKGSFSTLEIQRTEQGDSAMYLCASSFMANTGELFFGEGSRLTVL.

This clone was seen repeatedly, ten times or more. J is TRBJ2-3 and V is TRBV28; 10 bases are a match to TRBD2. Trimming took 3 bases from V and 9 from J; bases not matched to a gene: 6. Germline V CDR1 and CDR2: MDHEN, SYDVKM. The CDR3 is made up of 14 amino acids. DNA for the CDR3: TGTGCCAGCAGTTTTCTAGCGGGAGTCCGGACGCAGTATTTT. Encoded protein: CASSFLAGVRTQYF.

The chain carries TRBV20-1 and TRBJ1-2, with a tentative D call TRBD1 (6 bases). The germline V and J ends were trimmed by 5 bases and 8 bases, with 15 bases remaining between them. CDR1 is DFQATT and CDR2 is SNEGSKA in the germline V gene (reference sequence). The length of the CDR3 is 12 residues. CDR3 residues: CSASLQGYGYTF. Written as DNA, the CDR3 is TGCAGTGCTTCATTACAGGGCTACGGCTACACCTTC.

In its sample, this clone was seen a few times. The chain employs TRBV6-4 and TRBJ2-3; D is possibly TRBD2 (5 bases). Germline V CDR1 and CDR2: MRHNA, SNTAGT. The CDR3 length is 15 residues. V was trimmed by 0 bases and J by 1 base, leaving 8 bases between them. The CDR3 nucleotides are TGTGCCAGCAGTGACTCGCGGGTGGGCACAGATACGCAGTATTTT. Residues: CASSDSRVGTDTQYF.

At least ten counts were recorded for this clone. The V and J genes are TRBV7-2 and TRBJ2-6; D possibly corresponds to TRBD1 (6 bases). V was shortened by 3 bases and J by 1 base, with 13 bases between the two germline ends. The CDR3 extends over 17 amino acids. Germline lookup yields CDR1 SGHTA and CDR2 FQGNSA. The CDR3 is CASSFGTWGSGANVLTF. In DNA form, the CDR3 reads TGTGCCAGCAGCTTCGGGACATGGGGGTCTGGGGCCAACGTCCTGACTTTC. Full variable domain (remainder filled in from reference TRBV7-2 and TRBJ2-6): GAGVSQSPSNKVTEKGKDVELRCDPISGHTALYWYRQSLGQGLEFLIYFQGNSAPDKSGLPSDRFSAERTGGSVSTLTIQRTQQEDSAVYLCASSFGTWGSGANVLTFGAGSRLTVL.

In this sample, this clone turned up a few times. The chain uses TRBV6-1 and TRBJ2-7, with D possibly matching TRBD1 (6 bases). CDR1 is MNHNS, CDR2 SASEGT, per germline. This CDR3 spans 18 amino acids. The ends were cut back, 6 bases at V and 3 bases at J, with 27 bases in the middle. The CDR3: CASSEPYRRSDRNYEQYF. Here the CDR3 DNA reads TGTGCCAGCAGCGAGCCGTATCGAAGGTCGGACAGAAACTACGAGCAGTACTTC.

This clone was recorded many times. This chain uses TRBV20-1 with TRBJ2-3; D may match TRBD1 or TRBD2 (7 bases each). In germline, CDR1 is DFQATT, CDR2 SNEGSKA (reference sequence). The CDR3 loop spans 13 amino acids. V was trimmed by 3 bases and J by 5 bases, leaving 12 bases between them. CDR3 residues: CSARQGGGDTQYF. CDR3 DNA sequence: TGCAGTGCTAGGCAGGGGGGGGGAGATACGCAGTATTTT.

This clone appeared a few times. The chain has TRBV6-2 or TRBV6-3 and TRBJ1-1, with 8 nucleotides matching TRBD1. CDR1 is MNHEY and CDR2 is SVGEGT in the germline V gene. Losses at the gene ends were 5 bases for V and 6 bases for J; bases not matched to a gene: 14. The CDR3 contains 16 residues. CDR3: CASSALRTGKGPEAFF. The CDR3 coding sequence is TGTGCCAGCAGTGCTCTAAGGACAGGGAAGGGACCTGAAGCTTTCTTT.

This clone was picked up many times. The rearrangement joins TRBV4-1 to TRBJ2-1; D tentatively reads TRBD1 or TRBD2 (5 bases each). V was shortened by 1 base and J by 8 bases, with 15 bases between the two germline ends. Germline V CDR1 and CDR2: MGHRA, YSYEKL. The CDR3 sequence is 15 residues long. CDR3 DNA sequence: TGCGCCAGCAGCCAAGGGGACCAAGGTAGACATGAGCAGTTCTTC. Encoded protein: CASSQGDQGRHEQFF.

The chain combines TRBV7-9 with TRBJ2-7, with 8 bases lining up with TRBD2. J gave up 0 bases and V 3 bases, and 16 bases lay outside the gene matches. Germline CDR1 and CDR2: SEHNR and FQNEAQ (reference sequence). CDR3 size: 19 residues. CDR3: CASSFGMPPGLGTSYEQYV. In DNA, the CDR3 is TGTGCCAGCAGCTTCGGAATGCCCCCGGGACTAGGGACCTCCTACGAGCAGTACGTC.

The rearrangement links TRBV20-1 to TRBJ1-5; 9 bases align to TRBD1. This CDR3 contains 16 residues. The V segment lost 6 bases and the J segment 2 bases; nucleotides outside the gene matches: 11. CDR1 is DFQATT, CDR2 SNEGSKA, per germline (reference sequence). In DNA, the CDR3 is TGCAGTGCGAATAAGGGACAGGGATTTGGCAATCAGCCCCAGCATTTT. Amino acids: CSANKGQGFGNQPQHF.